A selection of T cell receptor beta chains follows, all from one sample in a study of T cells in Graves' hyperthyroidism and ophthalmopathy. MiXCR was run by TCRdb on the multiplex PCR reads, yielding one entry per CDR3 protein. Of 300,000 to 400,000 distinct CDR3 sequences in the sample, around 18% were seen once. The sequencing sample was made of blood. Every receptor here comes from a man younger than 35 with Graves' ophthalmopathy. CDR3s include the opening cysteine and the closing phenylalanine or tryptophan. The D gene is left open where the match is weak. The size entry is marked missing in some rows and otherwise reads once, few, many or a size class.

TRBV3-1	few	NA	TRBJ2-1	TGTGCCAGCAGCCAAGGCGTCGTCTACAATGAGCAGTTCTTC	CASSQGVVYNEQFF
TRBV18	NA	TRBD1	TRBJ2-7	TGTGCCAGCCGGCCGGGACAGGGGGACGAGCAGTACTTC	CASRPGQGDEQYF
TRBV24-1	many	NA	TRBJ2-5	TGTGCCACCAGTGATTTGCGGCAGGGTGAGACCCAGTACTTC	CATSDLRQGETQYF
TRBV5-1	NA	NA	TRBJ1-2	TGCGCCAGCACCCGGGGCCCTATTCCAAACTATGGCTACACCTTC	CASTRGPIPNYGYTF
TRBV12-3/TRBV12-4	many	NA	TRBJ1-1	TGTGCCAGCAGTTTGAGCCCCTGGGCGGGGGGGAACACTGAAGCTTTCTTT	CASSLSPWAGGNTEAFF
TRBV5-1	few	NA	TRBJ2-1	TGCGCCAGCAGCTTGGTTATGGGTTCGGGTCTCACCTACAATGAGCAGTTCTTC	CASSLVMGSGLTYNEQFF
TRBV7-3	NA	TRBD1	TRBJ2-3	TGTGCCAGCAGCTTTCAAGGACAGGCCAACACAGATACGCAGTATTTT	CASSFQGQANTDTQYF
TRBV27	many	TRBD2	TRBJ2-7	TGTGCCAGCAGTATAGCGGGGGGTTTCTACGAGCAGTACTTC	CASSIAGGFYEQYF
TRBV18	many	TRBD1	TRBJ1-1	TGTGCCAGCTCACCTCGGACAGGTGAGAACACTGAAGCTTTCTTT	CASSPRTGENTEAFF
TRBV7-8	NA	NA	TRBJ1-6	TGTGCCAGTCGGGGGAGGGGCTCCTATAATTCACCCCTCCACTTT	CASRGRGSYNSPLHF
TRBV6-1	few	TRBD2	TRBJ2-2	TGTGCCAGCAGGGGACTAGCGGGGGCCGCGAACACCGGGGAGCTGTTTTTT	CASRGLAGAANTGELFF
TRBV7-3	NA	NA	TRBJ2-1	TGTGCCAGCAGCTTATGGTATAATAGTGAGCAGTTCTTC	CASSLWYNSEQFF
TRBV14	NA	NA	TRBJ2-1	TGTGCCAGCAGCCAAGGTCTGGGCTACGGACGGATGACCTACAATGAGCAGTTCTTC	CASSQGLGYGRMTYNEQFF
TRBV4-2	NA	NA	TRBJ2-3	TGTGCCAGCAGTGCTCTGTATAGCACAGATACGCAGTATTTT	CASSALYSTDTQYF
TRBV5-1	few	NA	TRBJ1-5	TGCGCCAGCAGCCCCAACCCAGAGGCCCATCAGCCCCAGCATTTT	CASSPNPEAHQPQHF
TRBV29-1	NA	NA	TRBJ1-1	TGCAGCGTTCTTGGGGGTACTGAAGCTTTCTTT	CSVLGGTEAFF
TRBV3-1	NA	NA	TRBJ2-5	TGTGCCAGCAGCCTGCAGGGGGGAAGCGGGACCCAGTACTTC	CASSLQGGSGTQYF
TRBV12-3/TRBV12-4	many	TRBD1	TRBJ1-6	TGTGCCAGCAGTGTTGACAGGGCCCTAGGGACACCCCTCCACTTT	CASSVDRALGTPLHF
TRBV28	many	NA	TRBJ1-5	TGTGCCAGCAGTTCCCCGGAGGGTAGCAATCAGCCCCAGCATTTT	CASSSPEGSNQPQHF
TRBV19	few	TRBD2	TRBJ2-5	TGTGCCAGTAGTATCCCCGGACTAGCGGAGACCCAGTACTTC	CASSIPGLAETQYF
TRBV13	NA	TRBD1	TRBJ1-1	TGTGCCAGCAGCCCCGGACAGGGGCGGGTTCACACTGAAGCTTTCTTT	CASSPGQGRVHTEAFF
TRBV5-1	few	NA	TRBJ2-5	TGCGCCAGCAGCGTACCTTGGACAGATCAAGAGACCCAGCACTTC	CASSVPWTDQETQHF
TRBV4-1	NA	TRBD1	TRBJ1-4	TGCGCCAGCAGCCAACCCACAGGGGCTTTGGGTGAAAAACTGTTTTTT	CASSQPTGALGEKLFF
TRBV20-1	many	TRBD2	TRBJ2-3	TGCAGTGCTAGAGATAGCGCTAGCGGGGGGACCACAGATACGCAGTATTTT	CSARDSASGGTTDTQYF
TRBV5-8	NA	NA	TRBJ1-2	TGTGCCAGCAGCGTTGAAGTGGGGGCGGAATATGGCTACACCTTC	CASSVEVGAEYGYTF
TRBV12-3/TRBV12-4	many	NA	TRBJ2-5	TGTGCCAGCAGTTCACCTATCGTCGGGGCGAACGAGACCCAGTACTTC	CASSSPIVGANETQYF
TRBV5-1	many	TRBD1	TRBJ1-4	TGCGCCAGCAGCTTGGAGGGGGCGTCACGTGAAAAACTGTTTTTT	CASSLEGASREKLFF
TRBV28	NA	NA	TRBJ1-4	TGTGCCAGCAGTTCCCCCGGGACGGCAACTAATGAAAAACTGTTTTTT	CASSSPGTATNEKLFF
TRBV5-1	NA	NA	TRBJ1-2	TGCGCCAGCAGAGGTACAGGGAGGAGAAACTATGGCTACACCTTC	CASRGTGRRNYGYTF
TRBV5-1	many	NA	TRBJ1-1	TGCGCCAGCAGCTTGAAGTTGGCCCCGAACACTGAAGCTTTCTTT	CASSLKLAPNTEAFF